This TCR beta chain was identified during a study of T cell repertoires in cytomegalovirus infection. Study in general: TCR beta signatures that were public indicated CMV infection and matching HLA type. Study-wide results and caveats: Within the response measured ex vivo, HLA-C-restricted CMV-specific TCR beta clonotypes were dominant. Based on cumulative public TCR beta family frequency, carriers of CMV plus the relevant HLA were identified.

TCRdb ran MiXCR on the reads and lists one entry per CDR3 protein. The table shows 250,000 to 300,000 distinct CDR3 sequences, with roughly a quarter occurring only once. Per germline, CDR1 KGHDR and CDR2 SFDVKD. Between the trimmed V and J ends, which lost 4 bases and 5 bases, there was a span of 11 bases. The CDR3 covers 14 residues. This clonotype turned up a few times. Its antigen remains unidentified. V gene TRBV24-1 combines with J gene TRBJ1-5; possibly TRBD1 for D (5 bases). The sample taken for sequencing was PBMCs. This sequence originates from a human donor in good health (CMV status not recorded). Some clones in this sample may be carry-over from other donors' samples. CDR3 DNA: TGTGCCACCAGTGACCCCTCGGGGGATCAGCCCCAGCATTTT. Amino acid sequence: CATSDPSGDQPQHF.